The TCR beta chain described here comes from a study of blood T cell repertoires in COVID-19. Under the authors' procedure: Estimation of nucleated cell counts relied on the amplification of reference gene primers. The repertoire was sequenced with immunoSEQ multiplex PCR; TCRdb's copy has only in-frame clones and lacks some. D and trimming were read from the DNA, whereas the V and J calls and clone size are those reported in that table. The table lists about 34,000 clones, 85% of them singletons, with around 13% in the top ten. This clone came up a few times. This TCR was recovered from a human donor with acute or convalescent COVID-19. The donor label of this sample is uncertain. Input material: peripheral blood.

CDR3 residues: CASSSGRLGQIRETQYF. The CDR3, as DNA: TGTGCCAGCAGCTCGGGCCGCCTGGGACAGATTAGGGAGACCCAGTACTTC. The chain combines TRBV11-3 with TRBJ2-5; 7 bases map to TRBD1. This CDR3 comprises 17 residues. Germline CDR1 and CDR2: SGHNT and YENEEA. V dropped 4 bases and J dropped 5; count of bases not matched to a gene: 16.